The TCR beta chain described here comes from a study of T cells in Graves' hyperthyroidism and ophthalmopathy. Study-level background: Sampling of peripheral blood happened at initial diagnosis, prior to any treatment. Whole-study results and caveats: Most expanded thyroid clonotypes above 0.001 also appeared in blood.

In this sample, this clonotype turned up a few times. Its specificity is not known. The study defined stable Graves' hyperthyroidism as no ophthalmopathy progression within 18 months. Fresh peripheral blood, approximately 9.6 ml, yielded the PBMCs. RNA transcripts yielded amplified TCR beta CDR3 regions. An initial round of RT-PCR targeting the TCR CDR3 relied on the HTBI primer set. Each CDR3 protein gets one entry after TCRdb re-called the multiplex PCR reads with MiXCR. The sample lists roughly 400,000 distinct CDR3 sequences; approximately 25% were seen once. Germline V gene lookup returns CDR1 MDHEN and CDR2 SYDVKM. The CDR3 is 14 amino acids. With 3 bases removed from V and 4 bases from J, the gap between germline ends came to 10 bases.

This chain uses TRBV28 with TRBJ1-3, with D maybe TRBD1 (5 bases). This receptor was obtained from a man aged 50 or older with Graves' hyperthyroidism. Sequencing was carried out using blood. The CDR3 DNA sequence: TGTGCCAGCAGTTTTGGGGGAGGCGGAAACACCATATATTTT. Translation gives CASSFGGGGNTIYF. The complete variable domain, with remaining parts taken from reference TRBV28 and TRBJ1-3, reads DVKVTQSSRYLVKRTGEKVFLECVQDMDHENMFWYRQDPGLGLRLIYFSYDVKMKEKGDIPEGYSVSREKKERFSLILESASTNQTSMYLCASSFGGGGNTIYFGEGSWLTVV.